Presented here are 18 T cell receptor beta chains from one specimen sequenced in a study of blood T cell repertoires in COVID-19. Assay: immunoSEQ multiplex PCR; the TCRdb copy retains only in-frame clones and omits some. This sample has a few hundred thousand clones; roughly 89% occur once, and the top ten carry around 4%. Material: peripheral blood. These receptors were obtained from a woman aged 55-69 years with COVID-19, enrolled during active disease.

This chain connects TRBV5-6 to TRBJ1-1; TRBD1 matches 7 bases. V shed 4 bases and J 2 bases; nucleotides not matched to a gene: 8. CDR1 is SGHDT, CDR2 YYEEEE, per germline. The CDR3 is made up of 15 amino acids. The CDR3 DNA reads TGTGCCAGCAGCCCGGACAGGAGTGGAAACACTGAAGCTTTCTTT. Its translation is CASSPDRSGNTEAFF.

This clone was seen only a few times. The chain links TRBV3-1 (or the pseudogene TRBV3-2) to TRBJ1-1; 7 positions match TRBD1. This CDR3 comprises 14 residues. Germline-derived CDR1 and CDR2 are LGHDT and YNNKEL (reference sequence). After removal of 3 bases from V and 6 bases from J, the junction contained 7 bases not matched to a gene. The CDR3 protein is CASSQDDRAPEAFF. DNA of the CDR3: TGTGCCAGCAGCCAGGATGACAGGGCCCCTGAAGCTTTCTTT.

This clone occurred once. This chain's CDR3 is CASSLISRGRRMGTGELFF. The CDR3 DNA reads TGTGCCAGCAGCCTAATTTCCAGGGGGCGCAGGATGGGGACCGGGGAGCTGTTTTTT. This chain links TRBV7-3 with TRBJ2-2, with 8 bases that match TRBD1. Germline V gene sequence: CDR1 SGHTA, CDR2 FQGTGA. The CDR3 consists of 19 residues. J lost 5 bases, V lost 5 bases, and 19 bases had no gene match.

This clone has just one count. The chain joins TRBV14 to TRBJ1-2, with 8 bases lining up with TRBD1. V trimming: 4 bases; J trimming: 7 bases; junction bases outside the gene matches: 8. Germline CDR1 reads SGHDN; CDR2 reads FVKESK. This CDR3 is 14 amino acids long. As DNA, the CDR3 is TGTGCCAGCAGCCCCGAGGACAGGGTCTCTGGCTACACCTTC. It codes for CASSPEDRVSGYTF.

The chain employs TRBV11-3 and TRBJ1-4, with D unresolved. Germline V gene sequence: CDR1 SGHNT, CDR2 YENEEA. CDR3 length: 12 residues. The V end was cut by 4 bases, the J end by 7 bases, with 7 bases between. In DNA form, the CDR3 reads TGTGCCAGCAGCTCGGGGAGTGAAAAACTGTTTTTT. Amino acid sequence: CASSSGSEKLFF.

This clone was found once. The rearrangement uses TRBV10-3 and TRBJ2-7, with TRBD2 matching over 8 bases. The CDR3 extends over 17 amino acids. Per germline, CDR1 ENHRY and CDR2 SYGVKD. Trimming took 0 bases from V and 4 from J; bases not matched to a gene: 11. CDR3 bases: TGTGCCATCAGTGAGTCGATCGGTGCGGGGGGTAAATACGAGCAGTACTTC. It translates to CAISESIGAGGKYEQYF.

The chain joins TRBV19 to TRBJ2-1; TRBD1 aligns across 10 bases. The CDR3 is 15 residues long. Germline V gives CDR1 LNHDA, CDR2 SQIVND (reference sequence). V was pared by 1 base and J by 7 bases, with 4 bases of the junction left unmatched. CDR3 DNA: TGTGCCAGTAGTATAGCGCGGACAGGGGGGAATGAGCAGTTCTTC. Amino acid sequence: CASSIARTGGNEQFF.

V usage is TRBV6-5 and J usage is TRBJ1-5; a possible D gene is TRBD1 (5 bases). The CDR3 is 14 amino acids. Germline-derived CDR1 and CDR2 are MNHEY and SVGAGI. V was shortened by 7 bases and J by 3 bases, with 13 bases between the two germline ends. CDR3 region: CASMGGILNQPQHF. In nucleotides, the CDR3 is TGTGCCAGCATGGGGGGAATACTCAATCAGCCCCAGCATTTT.

The chain has TRBV4-2 and TRBJ2-1; TRBD1 might be the D (7 bases). Germline CDR1 is LGHNA and CDR2 is YNFKEQ. The CDR3 consists of 14 residues. V was trimmed by 1 base and J by 8 bases, leaving 12 bases between them. The CDR3, as DNA: TGTGCCAGCAGCCAAGCCGTCAGGGGGGATGAGCAGTTCTTC. Protein product: CASSQAVRGDEQFF.

With respect to this clone: A junction end diverges from the germline sequence, so it may reflect a read error. The gene calls are TRBV7-9 and TRBJ1-3; D is unresolved. The CDR3 has 14 amino acids. Germline CDR1 reads SEHNR; CDR2 reads FQNEAQ (reference sequence). The CDR3, as DNA: TGTGCCAGCTCCCCCCTCCGACGGCGGAAACACCATATATTT. It encodes CASSPLRRRKHHIF.

The chain has TRBV30 and TRBJ2-7; D is possibly TRBD1 (5 bases). CDR3 size: 14 residues. The germline V gene encodes CDR1 GTSNPN and CDR2 SVGIG (reference sequence). Trimming took 0 bases from V and 0 from J, leaving 9 bases between them. The CDR3 coding sequence is TGTGCCTGGAGTGTGGCAGGGATCTCCTACGAGCAGTACTTC. It codes for CAWSVAGISYEQYF.

The rearrangement uses TRBV7-9 and TRBJ2-5; 11 bases line up with TRBD2. The CDR3 loop spans 17 amino acids. Unmatched junction bases numbered 14, after V lost 6 bases and J lost 5 bases. Germline V lookup: CDR1 SEHNR, CDR2 FQNEAQ (reference sequence). CDR3 DNA sequence: TGTGCCAGCAGTCCCTCGCGGCTAGCGGGGGGCGGGGAGACCCAGTACTTC. The encoded protein is CASSPSRLAGGGETQYF.

The chain combines TRBV28 with TRBJ1-1, with D hard to call. Germline values: CDR1 MDHEN, CDR2 SYDVKM. The CDR3 sequence is 16 residues long. Trimming removed 6 bases at V and 1 base at J, with 18 bases between. In DNA form, the CDR3 reads TGTGCCAGCAGACTCTACGGCGGGTCCTCGAACACTGAAGCTTTCTTT. Protein sequence: CASRLYGGSSNTEAFF.

V and J are TRBV27 and TRBJ1-2; TRBD1 matches 9 bases. The CDR3 has 19 amino acids. V lost 2 bases and J lost 0; bases outside the gene matches: 13. The germline gives CDR1 MNHEY, CDR2 SMNVEV (reference sequence). The CDR3 reads CASSLRGRGQGFPNYGYTF. The CDR3 nucleotides read TGTGCCAGCAGTTTAAGGGGGAGGGGACAGGGTTTCCCTAACTATGGCTACACCTTC.

The chain carries TRBV28 and TRBJ2-6; 11 bases are a match to TRBD1. V lost 2 bases, J lost 0 bases, and 15 bases stayed unmatched. The germline V gene encodes CDR1 MDHEN and CDR2 SYDVKM. The CDR3 consists of 22 residues. The CDR3 DNA is TGTGCCAGCAGTTTAGACGGTCCGGGACAGGGGGGGACTAGCTCTGGGGCCAACGTCCTGACTTTC. It codes for CASSLDGPGQGGTSSGANVLTF.

This rearrangement joins TRBV4-1 to TRBJ1-4; 11 bases map to TRBD1. V was pared by 5 bases and J by 7 bases, with 9 bases of the junction left unmatched. The CDR3 spans 16 residues. Looked up from germline, CDR1 is MGHRA and CDR2 is YSYEKL. The CDR3 DNA reads TGCGCCAGCAGCACCGGGCCCGGGACAGGGGGTGAAAAACTGTTTTTT. This gives the protein CASSTGPGTGGEKLFF.

The chain has TRBV9 and TRBJ1-4, with D tentatively TRBD1 (5 bases). The CDR3 extends over 14 amino acids. The germline V gene has CDR1 SGDLS and CDR2 YYNGEE. The ends were cut back, 4 bases at V and 4 bases at J, with 11 bases in the middle. This CDR3 reads CASSKVGGNEKLFF. The CDR3 DNA follows: TGTGCCAGCAGCAAAGTGGGGGGTAATGAAAAACTGTTTTTT.

Comments on this clone: It is unclear where the CDR3 begins or ends on the DNA, so no DNA is shown, and the CDR3 is as TCRdb lists it. The CDR3 sequence is CASSFSFAGGTF. The chain is built from TRBV28 and TRBJ1-2. The length of the CDR3 is 12 amino acids, counting both ends. Germline-derived CDR1 and CDR2 are MDHEN and SYDVKM.